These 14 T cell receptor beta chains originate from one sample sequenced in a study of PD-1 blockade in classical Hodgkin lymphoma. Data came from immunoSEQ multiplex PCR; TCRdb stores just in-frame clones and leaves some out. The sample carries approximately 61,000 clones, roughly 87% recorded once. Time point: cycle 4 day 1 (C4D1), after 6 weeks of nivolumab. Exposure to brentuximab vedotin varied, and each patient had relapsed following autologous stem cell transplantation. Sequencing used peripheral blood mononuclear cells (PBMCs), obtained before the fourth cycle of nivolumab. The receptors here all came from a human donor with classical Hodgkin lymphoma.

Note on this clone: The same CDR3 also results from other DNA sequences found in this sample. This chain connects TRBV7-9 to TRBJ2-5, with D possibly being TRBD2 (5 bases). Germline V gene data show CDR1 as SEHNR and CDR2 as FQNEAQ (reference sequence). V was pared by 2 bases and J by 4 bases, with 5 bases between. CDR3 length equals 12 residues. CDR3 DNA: TGTGCCAGCAGCTTAAGCGGAGAGACCCAGTACTTC. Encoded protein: CASSLSGETQYF.

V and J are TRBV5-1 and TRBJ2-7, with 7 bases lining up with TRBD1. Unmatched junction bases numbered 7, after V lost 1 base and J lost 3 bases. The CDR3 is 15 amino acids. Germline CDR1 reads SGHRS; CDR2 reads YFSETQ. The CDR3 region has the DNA TGCGCCAGCAGCTTGAAGGGGGCACTTAACTACGAGCAGTACTTC. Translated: CASSLKGALNYEQYF. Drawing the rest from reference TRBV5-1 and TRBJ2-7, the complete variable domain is KAGVTQTPRYLIKTRGQQVTLSCSPISGHRSVSWYQQTPGQGLQFLFEYFSETQRNKGNFPGRFSGRQFSNSRSEMNVSTLELGDSALYLCASSLKGALNYEQYFGPGTRLTVT.

The DNA of the CDR3 is TGCGCCAGCAGCTTGCCGGACGTCGAAAAACTGTTTTTT. Translating it yields CASSLPDVEKLFF. V gene TRBV5-1 combines with J gene TRBJ1-4; D remains unclear. This CDR3 contains 13 residues. Deletions cut 1 base from V and 8 bases from J, with 9 bases between. The germline V gene has CDR1 SGHRS and CDR2 YFSETQ.

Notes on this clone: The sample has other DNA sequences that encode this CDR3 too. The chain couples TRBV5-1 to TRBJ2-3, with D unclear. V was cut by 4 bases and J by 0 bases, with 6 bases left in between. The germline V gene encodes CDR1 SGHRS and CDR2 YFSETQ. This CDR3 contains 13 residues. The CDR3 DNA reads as TGCGCCAGCAGCCTTACTAGCACAGATACGCAGTATTTT. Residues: CASSLTSTDTQYF.

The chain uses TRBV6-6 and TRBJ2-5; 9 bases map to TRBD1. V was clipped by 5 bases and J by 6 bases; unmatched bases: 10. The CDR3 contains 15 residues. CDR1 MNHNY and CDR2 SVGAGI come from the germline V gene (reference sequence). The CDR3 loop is CASSRTTGGAKTQYF. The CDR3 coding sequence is TGTGCCAGCAGTCGAACTACAGGGGGCGCGAAGACCCAGTACTTC.

CDR3 in amino acids: CAWRRTGQETQYF. DNA for the CDR3: TGTGCCTGGAGACGCACAGGGCAAGAGACCCAGTACTTC. The V gene is TRBV30, the J gene TRBJ2-5, with D tentatively TRBD1 (6 bases). V lost 3 bases to trimming and J lost 2 bases, with 10 bases between them. Germline CDR1 and CDR2: GTSNPN and SVGIG (reference sequence). The CDR3 totals 13 residues. The entire variable domain, with the rest obtained from reference TRBV30 and TRBJ2-5, is as follows: SQTIHQWPATLVQPVGSPLSLECTVEGTSNPNLYWYRQAAGRGLQLLFYSVGIGQISSEVPQNLSASRPQDRQFILSSKKLLLSDSGFYLCAWRRTGQETQYFGPGTRLLVL.

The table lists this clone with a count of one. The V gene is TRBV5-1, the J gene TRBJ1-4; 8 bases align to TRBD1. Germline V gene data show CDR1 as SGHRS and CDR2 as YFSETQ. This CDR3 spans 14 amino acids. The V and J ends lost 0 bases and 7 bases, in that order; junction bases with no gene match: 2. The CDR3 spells CASSLGQGSEKLFF. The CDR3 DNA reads TGCGCCAGCAGCTTGGGACAGGGGAGTGAAAAACTGTTTTTT.

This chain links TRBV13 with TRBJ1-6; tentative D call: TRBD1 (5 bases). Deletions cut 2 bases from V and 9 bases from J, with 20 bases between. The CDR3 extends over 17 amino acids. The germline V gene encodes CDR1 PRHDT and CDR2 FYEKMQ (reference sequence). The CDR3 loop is CASSLQDISGRISPLHF. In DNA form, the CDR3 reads TGTGCCAGCAGCTTACAGGACATAAGTGGAAGGATTTCACCCCTCCACTTT.

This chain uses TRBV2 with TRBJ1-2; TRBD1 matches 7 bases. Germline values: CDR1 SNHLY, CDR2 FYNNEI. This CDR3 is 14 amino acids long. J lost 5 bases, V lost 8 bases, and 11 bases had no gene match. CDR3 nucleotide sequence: TGTGCCAGCCGACAGGGAAGGGCAAATTATGGCTACACCTTC. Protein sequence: CASRQGRANYGYTF.

The CDR3 spells CSVAPGVGGLQDEQFF. CDR3 DNA sequence: TGCAGCGTTGCCCCTGGAGTAGGGGGCTTGCAAGATGAGCAGTTCTTC. The chain joins TRBV29-1 to TRBJ2-1; TRBD1 matches at 7 bases. The CDR3 extends over 16 amino acids. V was clipped by 4 bases and J by 8 bases; unmatched bases: 17. Germline V gene lookup returns CDR1 SQVTM and CDR2 ANQGSEA.

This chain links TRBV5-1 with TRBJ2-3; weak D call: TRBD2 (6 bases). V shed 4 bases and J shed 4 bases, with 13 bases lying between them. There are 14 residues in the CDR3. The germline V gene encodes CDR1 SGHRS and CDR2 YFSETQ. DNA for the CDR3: TGCGCCAGCAGCCCCCGGGACTCCGCAGATACGCAGTATTTT. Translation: CASSPRDSADTQYF.

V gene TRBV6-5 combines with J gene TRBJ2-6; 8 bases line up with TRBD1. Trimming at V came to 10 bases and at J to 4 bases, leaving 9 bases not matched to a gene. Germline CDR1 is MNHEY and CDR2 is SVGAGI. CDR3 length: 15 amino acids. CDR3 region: CATLDRGPGANVLTF. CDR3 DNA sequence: TGTGCCACCCTAGACAGGGGACCCGGGGCCAACGTCCTGACTTTC.

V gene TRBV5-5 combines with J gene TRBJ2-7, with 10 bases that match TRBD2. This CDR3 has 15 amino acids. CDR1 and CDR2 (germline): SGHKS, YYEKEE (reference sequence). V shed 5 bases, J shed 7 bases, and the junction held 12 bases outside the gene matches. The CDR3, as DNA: TGTGCCAGCAGACCCCCGGGACTAGCGAGCGGGGAGCAGTACTTC. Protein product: CASRPPGLASGEQYF.

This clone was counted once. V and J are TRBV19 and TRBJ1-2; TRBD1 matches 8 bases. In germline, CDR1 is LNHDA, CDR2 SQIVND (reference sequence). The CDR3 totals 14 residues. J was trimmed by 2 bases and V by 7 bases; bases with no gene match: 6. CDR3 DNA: TGTGCCAGTACGCTGGACAGGGCAAACTATGGCTACACCTTC. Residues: CASTLDRANYGYTF.